The 9 T cell receptor beta chains reported below all come from one sample, sequenced in a study of blood T cell repertoires in COVID-19. The table came from immunoSEQ multiplex PCR; TCRdb's copy has only in-frame clones and leaves some out. The table has 90,000 to 150,000 clones, 65% to 90% seen once. Sample: peripheral blood. All receptors come from an elderly man with acute or convalescent COVID-19.

This clone was recorded once. The genes are TRBV3-1 (or the pseudogene TRBV3-2) and TRBJ1-1; no clear D gene. Germline V gives CDR1 LGHDT, CDR2 YNNKEL (reference sequence). V lost 4 bases, J lost 1 base, and 10 bases lay in between. This CDR3 has 14 residues. The CDR3 loop is CASSRYPENTEAFF. The CDR3 region has the DNA TGTGCCAGCAGCCGTTATCCAGAGAACACTGAAGCTTTCTTT.

This clone showed up just once. The chain couples TRBV6-5 to TRBJ2-7, with a tentative D call TRBD2 (7 bases). V shed 7 bases and J shed 2 bases, with 15 bases lying between them. The CDR3 loop spans 14 amino acids. Per germline, CDR1 MNHEY and CDR2 SVGAGI. The CDR3 reads CASTSGGATYEQYF. CDR3 DNA: TGTGCCAGCACTTCGGGGGGCGCGACCTACGAGCAGTACTTC.

The CDR3 DNA reads TGTGCCAGCAGCAGTGGGACAGGGGGCTATGGCTACACCTTC. This sequence encodes CASSSGTGGYGYTF. The V call is TRBV5-6, the J call TRBJ1-2, with 11 bases fitting TRBD1. Trimming took 4 bases from V and 4 from J; bases not matched to a gene: 3. There are 14 residues in the CDR3. Germline V CDR1 and CDR2: SGHDT, YYEEEE.

The chain combines TRBV5-1 with TRBJ2-7; 12 nucleotides line up with TRBD1. CDR3 length: 18 residues. The V segment lost 0 bases and the J segment 1 base; nucleotides outside the gene matches: 8. In germline, CDR1 is SGHRS, CDR2 YFSETQ. The CDR3, as DNA: TGCGCCAGCAGCTTGGCCGGGACAGGGGGCCCTCTTTCCTACGAGCAGTACTTC. This gives the protein CASSLAGTGGPLSYEQYF.

The chain links TRBV11-3 to TRBJ1-3, with a weak D call TRBD1 (6 bases). V lost 0 bases to trimming and J lost 2 bases, with 11 bases between them. The CDR3 length is 16 residues. Germline V gene lookup returns CDR1 SGHNT and CDR2 YENEEA. CDR3 sequence (DNA): TGTGCCAGCAGCTTAGATGGGGGCAGCGCTGGAAACACCATATATTTT. It translates to CASSLDGGSAGNTIYF.

The V call is TRBV5-1, the J call TRBJ2-7, with 11 bases identical to TRBD2. This CDR3 region has 14 residues. Per the germline V gene, CDR1 is SGHRS and CDR2 is YFSETQ. The ends lost 2 bases at V and 2 bases at J; junction bases unmatched: 0. CDR3 sequence: CASSLLAGAYEQYF. The CDR3 DNA follows: TGCGCCAGCAGCTTACTAGCGGGGGCCTACGAGCAGTACTTC.

The rearrangement uses TRBV12-5 and TRBJ2-7; 7 bases align to TRBD1. The CDR3 consists of 14 residues. After removal of 6 bases from V and 2 bases from J, the junction contained 7 bases not matched to a gene. From germline, CDR1 is LGHNT and CDR2 FRNRAP. The CDR3: CASGPWDSPYEQYF. The CDR3 DNA follows: TGTGCTAGTGGCCCATGGGACAGCCCCTACGAGCAGTACTTC.

CDR3 coding DNA: TGCAGCGTTAATATCCAGGGGTCCTATGGCTACACCTTC. It yields the protein CSVNIQGSYGYTF. The gene calls are TRBV29-1 and TRBJ1-2; possible D gene TRBD1, 6 bases. V dropped 5 bases and J dropped 4 bases, with 14 bases sitting between them. The CDR3 totals 13 residues. Germline CDR1 SQVTM, CDR2 ANQGSEA.

This chain links TRBV11-2 with TRBJ1-4; TRBD1 aligns across 9 bases. The CDR3 spans 14 residues. The V segment lost 8 bases and the J segment 8 bases; nucleotides outside the gene matches: 9. The germline gives CDR1 SGHAT, CDR2 FQNNGV. CDR3 bases: TGTGCCAGCTCAACCGGACAGGGGAACGAAAAACTGTTTTTT. Translation gives CASSTGQGNEKLFF.